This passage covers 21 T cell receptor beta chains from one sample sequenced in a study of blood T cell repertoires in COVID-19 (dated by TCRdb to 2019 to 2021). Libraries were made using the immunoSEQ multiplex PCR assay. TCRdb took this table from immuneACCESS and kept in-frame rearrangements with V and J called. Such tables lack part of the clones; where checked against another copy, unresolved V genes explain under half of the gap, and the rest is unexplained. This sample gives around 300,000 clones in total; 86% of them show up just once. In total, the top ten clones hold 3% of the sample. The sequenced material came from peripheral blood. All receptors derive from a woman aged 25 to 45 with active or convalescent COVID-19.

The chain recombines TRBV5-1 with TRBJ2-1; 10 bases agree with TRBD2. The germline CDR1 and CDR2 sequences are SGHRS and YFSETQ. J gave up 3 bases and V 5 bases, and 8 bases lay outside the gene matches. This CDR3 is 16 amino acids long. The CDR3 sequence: CASSYQTSGFYNEQFF. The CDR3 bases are TGCGCCAGCAGTTATCAGACTAGCGGGTTCTACAATGAGCAGTTCTTC. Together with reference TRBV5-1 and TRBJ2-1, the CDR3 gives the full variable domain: KAGVTQTPRYLIKTRGQQVTLSCSPISGHRSVSWYQQTPGQGLQFLFEYFSETQRNKGNFPGRFSGRQFSNSRSEMNVSTLELGDSALYLCASSYQTSGFYNEQFFGPGTRLTVL.

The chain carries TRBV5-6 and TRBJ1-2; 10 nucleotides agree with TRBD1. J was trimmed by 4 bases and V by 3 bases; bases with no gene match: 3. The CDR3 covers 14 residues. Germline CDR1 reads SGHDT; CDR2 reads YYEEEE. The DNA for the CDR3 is TGTGCCAGCAGCTCCGGGACAGGGGTCTATGGCTACACCTTC. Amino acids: CASSSGTGVYGYTF.

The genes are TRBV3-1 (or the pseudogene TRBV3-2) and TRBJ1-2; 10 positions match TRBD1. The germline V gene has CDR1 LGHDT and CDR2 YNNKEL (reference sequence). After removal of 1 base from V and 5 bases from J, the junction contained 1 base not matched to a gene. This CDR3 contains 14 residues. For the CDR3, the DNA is TGTGCCAGCAGCCAAGGGGGACAGGGGTATGGCTACACCTTC. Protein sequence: CASSQGGQGYGYTF.

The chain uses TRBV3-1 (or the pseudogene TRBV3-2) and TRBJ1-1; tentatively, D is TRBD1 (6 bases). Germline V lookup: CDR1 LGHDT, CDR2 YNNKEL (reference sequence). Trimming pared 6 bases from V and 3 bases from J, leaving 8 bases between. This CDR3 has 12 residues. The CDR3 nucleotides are TGTGCCAGCAGTGGACAGCACACTGAAGCTTTCTTT. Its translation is CASSGQHTEAFF.

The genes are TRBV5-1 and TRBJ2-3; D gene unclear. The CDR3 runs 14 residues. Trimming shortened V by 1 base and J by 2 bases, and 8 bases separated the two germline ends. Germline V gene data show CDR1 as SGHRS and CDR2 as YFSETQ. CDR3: CASSLSPLTDTQYF. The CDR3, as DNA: TGCGCCAGCAGCTTGTCTCCCCTCACAGATACGCAGTATTTT.

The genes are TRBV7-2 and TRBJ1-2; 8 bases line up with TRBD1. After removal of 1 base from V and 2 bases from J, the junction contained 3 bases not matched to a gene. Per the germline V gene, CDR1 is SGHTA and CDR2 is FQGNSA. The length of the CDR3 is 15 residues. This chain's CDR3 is CASSLGGQVNYGYTF. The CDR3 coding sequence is TGTGCCAGCAGCTTAGGGGGACAGGTCAACTATGGCTACACCTTC.

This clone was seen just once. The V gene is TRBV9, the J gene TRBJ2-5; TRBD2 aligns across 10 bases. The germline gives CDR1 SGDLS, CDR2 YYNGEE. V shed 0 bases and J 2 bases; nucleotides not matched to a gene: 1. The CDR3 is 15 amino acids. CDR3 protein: CASSVGSGGQETQYF. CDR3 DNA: TGTGCCAGCAGCGTAGGTAGCGGGGGGCAAGAGACCCAGTACTTC.

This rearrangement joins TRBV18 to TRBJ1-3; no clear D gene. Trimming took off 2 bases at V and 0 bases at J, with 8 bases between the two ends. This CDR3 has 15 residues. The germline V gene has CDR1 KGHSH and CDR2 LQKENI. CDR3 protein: CASSPSGDSGNTIYF. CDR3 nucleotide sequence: TGTGCCAGCTCACCATCAGGCGACTCTGGAAACACCATATATTTT.

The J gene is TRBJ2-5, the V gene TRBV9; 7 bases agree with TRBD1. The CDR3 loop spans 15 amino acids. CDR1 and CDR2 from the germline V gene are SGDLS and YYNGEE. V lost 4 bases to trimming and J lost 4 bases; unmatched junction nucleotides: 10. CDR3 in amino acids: CASSFTTGAGETQYF. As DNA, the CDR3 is TGTGCCAGCAGCTTTACTACAGGGGCCGGAGAGACCCAGTACTTC. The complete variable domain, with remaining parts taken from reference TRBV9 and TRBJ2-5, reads DSGVTQTPKHLITATGQRVTLRCSPRSGDLSVYWYQQSLDQGLQFLIQYYNGEERAKGNILERFSAQQFPDLHSELNLSSLELGDSALYFCASSFTTGAGETQYFGPGTRLLVL.

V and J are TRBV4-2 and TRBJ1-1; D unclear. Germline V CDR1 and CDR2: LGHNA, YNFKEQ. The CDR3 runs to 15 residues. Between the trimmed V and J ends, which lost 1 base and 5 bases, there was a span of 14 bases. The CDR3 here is CASSQGRGMGTEAFF. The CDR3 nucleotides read TGTGCCAGCAGCCAAGGGAGAGGGATGGGGACTGAAGCTTTCTTT.

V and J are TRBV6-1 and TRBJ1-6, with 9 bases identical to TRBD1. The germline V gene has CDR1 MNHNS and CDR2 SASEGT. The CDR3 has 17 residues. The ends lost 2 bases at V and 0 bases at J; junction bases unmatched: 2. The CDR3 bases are TGTGCCAGCAGTGAACGGGGACAGGGCTCCTATAATTCACCCCTCCACTTT. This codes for CASSERGQGSYNSPLHF.

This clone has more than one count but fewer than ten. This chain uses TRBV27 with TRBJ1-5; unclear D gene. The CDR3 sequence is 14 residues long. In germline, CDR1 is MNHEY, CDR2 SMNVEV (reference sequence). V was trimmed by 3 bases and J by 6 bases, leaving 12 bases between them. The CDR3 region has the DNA TGTGCCAGCAGTTTCGATCAGGCAGGTCAGCCCCAGCATTTT. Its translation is CASSFDQAGQPQHF.

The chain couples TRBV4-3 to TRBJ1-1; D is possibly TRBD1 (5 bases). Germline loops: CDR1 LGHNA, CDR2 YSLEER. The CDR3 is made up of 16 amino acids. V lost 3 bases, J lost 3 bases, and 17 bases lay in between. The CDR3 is CASSQRSGGKDTEAFF. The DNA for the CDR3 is TGCGCCAGCAGCCAGAGATCGGGGGGGAAGGACACTGAAGCTTTCTTT.

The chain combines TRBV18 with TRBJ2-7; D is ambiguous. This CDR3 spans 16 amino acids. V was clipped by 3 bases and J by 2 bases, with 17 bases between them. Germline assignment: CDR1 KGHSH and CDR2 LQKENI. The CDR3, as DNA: TGTGCCAGCTCACCGAGGCGGCAACCCAGCACCTACGAGCAGTACTTC. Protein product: CASSPRRQPSTYEQYF.

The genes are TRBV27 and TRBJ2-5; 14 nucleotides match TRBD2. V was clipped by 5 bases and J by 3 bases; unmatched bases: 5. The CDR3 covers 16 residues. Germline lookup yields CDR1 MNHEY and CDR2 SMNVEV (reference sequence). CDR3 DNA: TGTGCCAGCAGTCCCAGACTAGCGGGGGGGAAAGAGACCCAGTACTTC. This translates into CASSPRLAGGKETQYF.

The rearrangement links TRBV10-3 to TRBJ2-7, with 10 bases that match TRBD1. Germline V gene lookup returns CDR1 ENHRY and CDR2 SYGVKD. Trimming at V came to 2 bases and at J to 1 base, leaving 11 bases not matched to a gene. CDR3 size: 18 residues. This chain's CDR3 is CAISEVGQGPSFSYEQYF. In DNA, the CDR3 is TGTGCCATCAGTGAGGTGGGACAGGGGCCTTCATTTTCCTACGAGCAGTACTTC.

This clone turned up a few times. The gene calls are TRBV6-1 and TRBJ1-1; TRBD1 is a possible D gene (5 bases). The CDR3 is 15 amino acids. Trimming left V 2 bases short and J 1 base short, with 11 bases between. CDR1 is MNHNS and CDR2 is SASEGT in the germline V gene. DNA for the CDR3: TGTGCCAGCAGTGAAAGGGGCAGGGCGAACACTGAAGCTTTCTTT. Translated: CASSERGRANTEAFF.

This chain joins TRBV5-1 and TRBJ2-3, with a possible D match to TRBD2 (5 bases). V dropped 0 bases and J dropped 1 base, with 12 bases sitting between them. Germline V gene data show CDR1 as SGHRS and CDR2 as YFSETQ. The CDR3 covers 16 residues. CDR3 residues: CASSLVSGMGTDTQYF. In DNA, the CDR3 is TGCGCCAGCAGCTTGGTATCGGGGATGGGCACAGATACGCAGTATTTT.

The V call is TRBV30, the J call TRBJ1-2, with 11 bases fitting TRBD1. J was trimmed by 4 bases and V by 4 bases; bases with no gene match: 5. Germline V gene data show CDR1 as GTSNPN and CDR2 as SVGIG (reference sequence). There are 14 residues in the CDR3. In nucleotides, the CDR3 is TGTGCCTGGAAAGGGACAGGGGGTTTCTATGGCTACACCTTC. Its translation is CAWKGTGGFYGYTF.

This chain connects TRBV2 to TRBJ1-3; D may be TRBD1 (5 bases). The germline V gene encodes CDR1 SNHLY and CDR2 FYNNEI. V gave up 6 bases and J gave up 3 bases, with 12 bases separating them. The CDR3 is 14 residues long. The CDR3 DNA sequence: TGTGCCAGCAGGGAATCGACAGTTGGAAACACCATATATTTT. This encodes CASRESTVGNTIYF.

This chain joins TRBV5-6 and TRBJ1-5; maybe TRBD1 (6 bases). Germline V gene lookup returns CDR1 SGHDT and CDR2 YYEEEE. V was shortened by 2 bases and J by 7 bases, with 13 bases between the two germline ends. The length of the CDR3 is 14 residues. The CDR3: CASSFYRGGQPQHF. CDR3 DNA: TGTGCCAGCAGCTTTTATAGGGGGGGGCAGCCCCAGCATTTT.